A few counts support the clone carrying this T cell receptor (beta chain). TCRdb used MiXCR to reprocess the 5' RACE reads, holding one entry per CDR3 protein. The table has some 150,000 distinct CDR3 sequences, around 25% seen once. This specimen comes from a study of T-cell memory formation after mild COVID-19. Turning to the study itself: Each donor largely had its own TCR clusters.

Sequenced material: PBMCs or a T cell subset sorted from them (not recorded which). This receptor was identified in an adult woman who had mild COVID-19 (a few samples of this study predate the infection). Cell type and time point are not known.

This CDR3 is CASSVGQPGQAFF. CDR3 nucleotide sequence: TGTGCCAGCAGCGTAGGGCAGCCGGGACAAGCTTTCTTT. J is TRBJ1-1 and V is TRBV9; possible D gene TRBD1, 5 bases. V was trimmed by 0 bases and J by 9 bases, leaving 12 bases between them. The CDR3 totals 13 residues. In germline, CDR1 is SGDLS, CDR2 YYNGEE. Looking up the rest from reference TRBV9 and TRBJ1-1 gives the full variable domain: DSGVTQTPKHLITATGQRVTLRCSPRSGDLSVYWYQQSLDQGLQFLIQYYNGEERAKGNILERFSAQQFPDLHSELNLSSLELGDSALYFCASSVGQPGQAFFGQGTRLTVV.